This T cell receptor (beta chain) was captured by sequencing in a study of T cells in Graves' hyperthyroidism and ophthalmopathy. Points from the study as a whole: In the blood, most expanded thyroid clonotypes above 0.001 appeared as well. Researchers report that a 13 V-J model separated ophthalmopathy from stable hyperthyroidism.

The CDR3 regions of TCR beta were amplified from RNA transcripts. First-round RT-PCR of the TCR CDR3 relied on the HTBI primer set. TCRdb re-derived calls from the multiplex PCR reads in MiXCR, one entry per CDR3 protein. The sample lists 450,000 to 700,000 distinct CDR3 sequences, under 60% occurring once. Germline assignment: CDR1 LNHDA and CDR2 SQIVND (reference sequence). V was shortened by 5 bases and J by 1 base, with 12 bases between the two germline ends. This CDR3 region has 15 residues. The table lists this clonotype with a count of one. What it binds is not known. Uncontrolled infection, other autoimmune disease, pregnancy and lactation each barred patients from inclusion.

This chain connects TRBV19 to TRBJ1-5, with D hard to call. The receptor comes from an adult woman with Graves' disease, either hyperthyroidism or ophthalmopathy (not recorded which). The sequenced sample was peripheral blood or thyroid tissue (not recorded which). The CDR3 sequence is CASSLPVLSNQPQHF. In DNA, the CDR3 is TGTGCCAGTAGTCTCCCGGTTCTGAGCAATCAGCCCCAGCATTTT.